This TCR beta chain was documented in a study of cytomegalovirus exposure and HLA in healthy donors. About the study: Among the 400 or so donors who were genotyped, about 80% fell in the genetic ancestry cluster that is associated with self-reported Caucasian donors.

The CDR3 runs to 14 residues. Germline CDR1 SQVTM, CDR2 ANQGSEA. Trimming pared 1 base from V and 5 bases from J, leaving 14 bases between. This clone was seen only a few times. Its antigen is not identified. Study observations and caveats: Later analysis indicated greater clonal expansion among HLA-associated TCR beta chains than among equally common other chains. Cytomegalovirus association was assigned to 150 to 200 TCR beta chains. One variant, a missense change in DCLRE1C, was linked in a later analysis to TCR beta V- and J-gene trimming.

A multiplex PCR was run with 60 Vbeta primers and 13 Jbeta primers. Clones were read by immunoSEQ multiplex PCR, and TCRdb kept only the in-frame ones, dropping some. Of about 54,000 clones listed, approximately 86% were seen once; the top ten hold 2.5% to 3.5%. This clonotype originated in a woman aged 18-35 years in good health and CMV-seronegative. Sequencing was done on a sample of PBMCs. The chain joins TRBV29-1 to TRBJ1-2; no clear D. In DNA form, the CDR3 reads TGCAGCGTTGAAGGCCTCGGAGGCGAGTATGGCTACACCTTC. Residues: CSVEGLGGEYGYTF.